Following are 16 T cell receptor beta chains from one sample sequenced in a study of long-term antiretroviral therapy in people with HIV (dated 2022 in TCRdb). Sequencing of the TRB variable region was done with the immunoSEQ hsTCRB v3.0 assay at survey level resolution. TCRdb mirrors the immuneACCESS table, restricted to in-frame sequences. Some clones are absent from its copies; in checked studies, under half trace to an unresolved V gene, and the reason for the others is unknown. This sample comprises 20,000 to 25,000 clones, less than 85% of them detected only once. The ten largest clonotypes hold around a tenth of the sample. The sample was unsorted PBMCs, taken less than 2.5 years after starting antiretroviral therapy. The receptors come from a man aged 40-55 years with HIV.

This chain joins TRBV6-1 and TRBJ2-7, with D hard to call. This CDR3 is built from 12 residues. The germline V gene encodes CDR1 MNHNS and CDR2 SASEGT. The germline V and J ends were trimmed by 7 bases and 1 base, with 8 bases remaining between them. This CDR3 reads CASNRWSYEQYF. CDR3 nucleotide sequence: TGTGCCAGCAATCGGTGGTCCTACGAGCAGTACTTC.

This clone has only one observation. CDR3 loop: CASGPLGLSYEQYF. The CDR3 DNA follows: TGTGCCAGCGGGCCGTTAGGGTTAAGCTACGAGCAGTACTTC. The gene calls are TRBV27 and TRBJ2-7; no clear D. The CDR3 has 14 residues. Trimming removed 8 bases at V and 3 bases at J, with 17 bases between. Germline-derived CDR1 and CDR2 are MNHEY and SMNVEV (reference sequence).

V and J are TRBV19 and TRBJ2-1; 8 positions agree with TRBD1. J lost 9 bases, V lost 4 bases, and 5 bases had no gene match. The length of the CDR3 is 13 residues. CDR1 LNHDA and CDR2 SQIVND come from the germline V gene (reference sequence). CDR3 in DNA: TGTGCCAGTAGTAACGAGGACAGGGTTGAGCAGTTCTTC. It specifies CASSNEDRVEQFF. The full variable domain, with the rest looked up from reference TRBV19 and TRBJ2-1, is DGGITQSPKYLFRKEGQNVTLSCEQNLNHDAMYWYRQDPGQGLRLIYYSQIVNDFQKGDIAEGYSVSREKKESFPLTVTSAQKNPTAFYLCASSNEDRVEQFFGPGTRLTVL.

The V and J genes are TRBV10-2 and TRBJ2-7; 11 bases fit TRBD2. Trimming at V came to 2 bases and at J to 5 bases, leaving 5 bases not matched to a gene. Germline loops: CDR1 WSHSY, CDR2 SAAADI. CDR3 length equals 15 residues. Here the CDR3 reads CASSEASGRMNEQYF. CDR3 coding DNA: TGCGCCAGCAGTGAGGCTAGCGGGAGGATGAACGAGCAGTACTTC.

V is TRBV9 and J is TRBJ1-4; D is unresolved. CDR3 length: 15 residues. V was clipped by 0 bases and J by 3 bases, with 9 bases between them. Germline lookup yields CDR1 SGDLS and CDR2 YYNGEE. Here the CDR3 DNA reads TGTGCCAGCAGCGTAGAGGGTTACGCTAATGAAAAACTGTTTTTT. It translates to CASSVEGYANEKLFF.

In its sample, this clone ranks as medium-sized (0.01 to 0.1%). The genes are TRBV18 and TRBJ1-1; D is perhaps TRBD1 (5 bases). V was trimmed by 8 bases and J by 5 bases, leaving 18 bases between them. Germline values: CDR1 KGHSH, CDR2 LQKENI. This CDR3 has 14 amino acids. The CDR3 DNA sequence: TGTGCCAGCCTTTCCCGGGGGGGTACAACTGAAGCTTTCTTT. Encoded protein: CASLSRGGTTEAFF.

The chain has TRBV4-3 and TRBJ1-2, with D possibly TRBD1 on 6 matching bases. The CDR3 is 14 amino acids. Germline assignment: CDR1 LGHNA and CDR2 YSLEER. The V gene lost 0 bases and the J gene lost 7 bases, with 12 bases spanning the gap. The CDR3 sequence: CASSQDTQGLGYTF. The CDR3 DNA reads TGCGCCAGCAGCCAAGATACACAGGGCCTTGGCTACACCTTC.

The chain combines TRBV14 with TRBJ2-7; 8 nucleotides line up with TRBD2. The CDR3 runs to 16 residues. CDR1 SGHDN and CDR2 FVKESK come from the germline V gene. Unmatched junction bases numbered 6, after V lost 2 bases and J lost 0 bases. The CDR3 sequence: CASSQLGTSPSYEQYF. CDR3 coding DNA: TGTGCCAGCAGCCAATTAGGGACTAGTCCCTCCTACGAGCAGTACTTC.

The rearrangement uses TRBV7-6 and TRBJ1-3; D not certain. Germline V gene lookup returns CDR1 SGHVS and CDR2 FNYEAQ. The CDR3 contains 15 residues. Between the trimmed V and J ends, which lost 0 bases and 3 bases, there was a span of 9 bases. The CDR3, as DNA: TGTGCCAGCAGCTTAGCTTGGGGTATTGGAAACACCATATATTTT. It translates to CASSLAWGIGNTIYF.

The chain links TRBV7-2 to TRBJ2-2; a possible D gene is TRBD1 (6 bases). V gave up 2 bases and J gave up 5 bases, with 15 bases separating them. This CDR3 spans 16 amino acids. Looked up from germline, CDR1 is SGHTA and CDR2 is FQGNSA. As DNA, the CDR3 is TGTGCCAGCAGCTTAACCCGGGACAAAGGAACCGGGGAGCTGTTTTTT. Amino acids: CASSLTRDKGTGELFF. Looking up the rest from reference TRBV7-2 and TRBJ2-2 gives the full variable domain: GAGVSQSPSNKVTEKGKDVELRCDPISGHTALYWYRQSLGQGLEFLIYFQGNSAPDKSGLPSDRFSAERTGGSVSTLTIQRTQQEDSAVYLCASSLTRDKGTGELFFGEGSRLTVL.

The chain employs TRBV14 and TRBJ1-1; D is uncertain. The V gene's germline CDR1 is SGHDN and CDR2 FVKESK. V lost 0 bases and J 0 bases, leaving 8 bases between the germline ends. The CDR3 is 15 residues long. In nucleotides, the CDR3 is TGTGCCAGCAGCCAAGAGGCGCGGATGAACACTGAAGCTTTCTTT. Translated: CASSQEARMNTEAFF.

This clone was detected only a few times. CDR3 bases: TGTGCCAGCAGTGAAGACGGAAACACCATATATTTT. It specifies CASSEDGNTIYF. The chain links TRBV2 to TRBJ1-3; D is uncertain. V lost 1 base and J 4 bases, leaving 2 bases between the germline ends. CDR1 and CDR2 from the germline V gene are SNHLY and FYNNEI. There are 12 residues in the CDR3.

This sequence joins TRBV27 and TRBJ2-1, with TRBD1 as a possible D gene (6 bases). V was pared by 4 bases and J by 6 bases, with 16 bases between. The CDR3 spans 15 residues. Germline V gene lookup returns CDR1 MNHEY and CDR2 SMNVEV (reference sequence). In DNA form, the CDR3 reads TGTGCCAGCAGTTCCGGGACACTGGGATTCAATGAGCAGTTCTTC. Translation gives CASSSGTLGFNEQFF.

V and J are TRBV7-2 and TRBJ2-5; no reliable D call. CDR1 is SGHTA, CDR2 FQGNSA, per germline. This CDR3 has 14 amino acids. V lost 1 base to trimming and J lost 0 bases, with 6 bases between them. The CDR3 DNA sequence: TGTGCCAGCAGCTTAGTGGCGTACCAAGAGACCCAGTACTTC. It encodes CASSLVAYQETQYF.

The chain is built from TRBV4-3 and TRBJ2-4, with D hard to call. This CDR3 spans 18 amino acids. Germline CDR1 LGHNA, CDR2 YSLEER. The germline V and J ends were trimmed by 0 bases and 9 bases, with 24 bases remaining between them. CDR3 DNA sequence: TGCGCCAGCAGCCAAGATCGGGCCTTAATTGGCGAATCCGGCATTCAGTACTTC. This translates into CASSQDRALIGESGIQYF.

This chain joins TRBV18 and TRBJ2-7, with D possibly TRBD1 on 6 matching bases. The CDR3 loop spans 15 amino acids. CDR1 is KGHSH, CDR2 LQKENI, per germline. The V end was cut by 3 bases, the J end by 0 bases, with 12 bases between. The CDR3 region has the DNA TGTGCCAGCTCACCTAACCCAGGGGCCTCCTACGAGCAGTACTTC. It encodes CASSPNPGASYEQYF.